This T cell receptor (beta chain) was profiled in a study of blood T cell repertoires in COVID-19. Those enrolled, adults aged roughly 18 to 89 years, came from 25 or so US areas. Each recovered donor of Cohort 3 presented with two negative PCRs, clearance, or symptom resolution. For this clone: The same CDR3 arises from other DNA sequences in this sample as well.

Sequencing used immunoSEQ multiplex PCR; TCRdb keeps in-frame clones, though not all of them. The sample consists of 200,000 to 250,000 clones, 70% to 90% of them appearing once. The V gene's germline CDR1 is MDHEN and CDR2 SYDVKM. This CDR3 has 13 residues. V lost 6 bases, J lost 1 base, and 10 bases lay in between. The chain has TRBV28 and TRBJ2-7, with D unresolved. The specimen was PBMCs or T cells enriched from blood (not recorded which). This TCR came from a man aged 30 to 39 who had recovered from COVID-19. The CDR3 bases are TGTGCCAGCAGAAGAGGTCGGTCCTACGAGCAGTACTTC. Protein sequence: CASRRGRSYEQYF.